These T cell receptor beta chains were read from a single sample in a study of shared clonotypes between healthy human individuals. The method was immunoSEQ multiplex PCR; TCRdb's version includes in-frame clones alone and lacks a portion of them. The table shows around 1.5 million clones, with approximately 98% occurring only once. The sample taken for sequencing was naive CD4+ T cells sorted from blood. These receptors were obtained from a man aged 25 to 45 in good health. Both conserved end residues are part of each CDR3. Each record gives: CDR3 DNA, CDR3 protein, D gene, clone size, J gene, V gene. A D gene is named only where the DNA matches it firmly. The size of a clone is reported for some rows only, either as once, few or many, or as a class for expanded clones.

CDR3 DNA: TGTGCCAGCAGCTGGGGAACTAACTATGGCTACACCTTC
CDR3 protein: CASSWGTNYGYTF
D gene: -
clone size: -
J gene: TRBJ1-2
V gene: TRBV11-2

CDR3 DNA: TGTGCCAGCAGCCAAGGTAGCCGAGCGGGCCACCAAGAGACCCAGTACTTC
CDR3 protein: CASSQGSRAGHQETQYF
D gene: -
clone size: -
J gene: TRBJ2-5
V gene: TRBV14

CDR3 DNA: TGCGCCAGCAGCAAAAATCTCCCTACAGGAGGGGAGCTGTTTTTT
CDR3 protein: CASSKNLPTGGELFF
D gene: -
clone size: -
J gene: TRBJ2-2
V gene: TRBV5-1

CDR3 DNA: TGTGCCAGCAGTTCCGGACAGTATAACAATGAGCAGTTCTTC
CDR3 protein: CASSSGQYNNEQFF
D gene: -
clone size: once
J gene: TRBJ2-1
V gene: TRBV28

CDR3 DNA: TGTGCCAGCAGCCCCCGGACAGGCCCATTTCAGCCCCAGCATTTT
CDR3 protein: CASSPRTGPFQPQHF
D gene: TRBD1
clone size: -
J gene: TRBJ1-5
V gene: TRBV28

CDR3 DNA: TGTGCCAGCAGGGGGAGGTCGGGCACCGGGGAGCTGTTTTTT
CDR3 protein: CASRGRSGTGELFF
D gene: -
clone size: -
J gene: TRBJ2-2
V gene: TRBV25-1

CDR3 DNA: TGTGCCAGCAGCACCTCGTCCCTGACTTTC
CDR3 protein: CASSTSSLTF
D gene: -
clone size: once
J gene: TRBJ2-6
V gene: TRBV11-2

CDR3 DNA: TGTGCCAGCAGCTTAAAAGAGAGCTCTGGAAACACCATATATTTT
CDR3 protein: CASSLKESSGNTIYF
D gene: -
clone size: -
J gene: TRBJ1-3
V gene: TRBV7-9

CDR3 DNA: TGTGCCAGCAGTACCTACAGGGGAGGCACAGATACGCAGTATTTT
CDR3 protein: CASSTYRGGTDTQYF
D gene: TRBD1
clone size: -
J gene: TRBJ2-3
V gene: TRBV27

CDR3 DNA: TGTGCCAGTTCGGGGGCAGGGACTTTTGGTGGCTACACCTTC
CDR3 protein: CASSGAGTFGGYTF
D gene: -
clone size: -
J gene: TRBJ1-2
V gene: TRBV19

CDR3 DNA: TGTGCCAGCAGTCCGTGGGACCGCTTAGACTACGAGCAGTACTTC
CDR3 protein: CASSPWDRLDYEQYF
D gene: -
clone size: -
J gene: TRBJ2-7
V gene: TRBV27

CDR3 DNA: TGTGCCAGCAGCTTGGGGGGGAAGGACTTC
CDR3 protein: CASSLGGKDF
D gene: -
clone size: -
J gene: TRBJ2-4
V gene: TRBV5-8

CDR3 DNA: TGTGCCAGCAGCCTAGCGCCAGGGGCGGTGGGCACTGAAGCTTTCTTT
CDR3 protein: CASSLAPGAVGTEAFF
D gene: -
clone size: -
J gene: TRBJ1-1
V gene: TRBV7-8

CDR3 DNA: TGTGCCAGCTCATCGCAGACATCGAACACCGGGGAGCTGTTTTTT
CDR3 protein: CASSSQTSNTGELFF
D gene: -
clone size: once
J gene: TRBJ2-2
V gene: TRBV18

CDR3 DNA: TGCAGCGTTGAAAGGTGGGGGCCAGATACGCAGTATTTT
CDR3 protein: CSVERWGPDTQYF
D gene: -
clone size: -
J gene: TRBJ2-3
V gene: TRBV29-1

CDR3 DNA: TGTGCCAGCCGACGACAGGGGGCCTATGGCTACACCTTC
CDR3 protein: CASRRQGAYGYTF
D gene: TRBD1
clone size: -
J gene: TRBJ1-2
V gene: TRBV14